The 25 T cell receptor beta chains in this list originate from one sample, sequenced in a study of blood T cell repertoires in COVID-19. Some clones are missing from TCRdb's copy, which holds only in-frame ones; the method was immunoSEQ multiplex PCR. The repertoire consists of roughly 220,000 clones, with roughly 79% occurring once and the leading ten covering 6% to 8%. The sequencing input was peripheral blood. Every receptor here comes from a woman older than 75 with COVID-19, enrolled during active disease.

This rearrangement joins TRBV4-1 to TRBJ1-2; 9 nucleotides align to TRBD1. Germline CDR1 reads MGHRA; CDR2 reads YSYEKL. Germline trimming cut 1 base from V and 8 bases from J; bases unmatched to any gene: 11. The CDR3 is made up of 16 amino acids. In DNA, the CDR3 is TGCGCCAGCAGCCAAGCGGGACAGGGAGGGGAGAGAGGCTACACCTTC. This encodes CASSQAGQGGERGYTF.

V gene TRBV28 combines with J gene TRBJ1-2; D gene unclear. The V and J ends lost 5 bases and 8 bases respectively, with 12 bases between them. Per the germline V gene, CDR1 is MDHEN and CDR2 is SYDVKM. This CDR3 has 12 residues. The CDR3 bases are TGTGCCAGCAGTGGGCCCGGAGGGGGCTACACCTTC. This translates into CASSGPGGGYTF.

This clone was counted a few times. V usage is TRBV19 and J usage is TRBJ2-7; tentatively, D is TRBD2 (5 bases). This CDR3 contains 14 residues. Trimming cost V 3 bases and J 3 bases, with 12 bases left between them. Germline CDR1 is LNHDA and CDR2 is SQIVND (reference sequence). The CDR3, as DNA: TGTGCCAGTAGTATCGCCGGGATGGTCTACGAGCAGTACTTC. It encodes CASSIAGMVYEQYF.

The sample holds a few counts of this clone. This sequence joins TRBV13 and TRBJ1-6; a possible D gene is TRBD1 (5 bases). Trimming removed 6 bases at V and 6 bases at J, with 9 bases between. This CDR3 is built from 13 residues. The V gene's germline CDR1 is PRHDT and CDR2 FYEKMQ (reference sequence). This chain's CDR3 is CASRWGVNSPLHF. CDR3 coding DNA: TGTGCCAGCAGGTGGGGGGTTAATTCACCCCTCCACTTT.

This rearrangement joins TRBV2 to TRBJ1-2; TRBD1 is a possible D gene (5 bases). The CDR3 length is 12 residues. Per the germline V gene, CDR1 is SNHLY and CDR2 is FYNNEI. V was shortened by 3 bases and J by 4 bases, with 6 bases between the two germline ends. The CDR3 bases are TGTGCCAGCAGTGACCAGGGCTATGGCTACACCTTC. Translation gives CASSDQGYGYTF.

This clone was seen a few times. The V and J genes are TRBV2 and TRBJ1-1; TRBD1 matches 8 bases. Germline-derived CDR1 and CDR2 are SNHLY and FYNNEI. V dropped 6 bases and J dropped 1; count of bases not matched to a gene: 10. The CDR3 covers 16 residues. The CDR3, as DNA: TGTGCCAGCAGGCTTTTTACAGGGGGGGGGAACACTGAAGCTTTCTTT. The encoded protein is CASRLFTGGGNTEAFF.

The chain joins TRBV6-6 to TRBJ1-1, with a possible D match to TRBD1 (5 bases). CDR3 length equals 13 residues. In germline, CDR1 is MNHNY, CDR2 SVGAGI (reference sequence). Deletions cut 6 bases from V and 9 bases from J, with 17 bases between. For the CDR3, the DNA is TGTGCCAGCAGCTACACCGACAGTTCTCAAGCTTTCTTT. This sequence encodes CASSYTDSSQAFF.

CDR3: CASSLAGTGGRSSGNTIYF. CDR3 sequence (DNA): TGTGCCAGCAGCTTAGCTGGGACAGGGGGTAGGAGCTCTGGAAACACCATATATTTT. This rearrangement joins TRBV7-9 to TRBJ1-3; 11 bases align to TRBD1. CDR1 SEHNR and CDR2 FQNEAQ come from the germline V gene (reference sequence). This CDR3 is built from 19 residues. V lost 0 bases to trimming and J lost 0 bases; unmatched junction nucleotides: 7.

The V and J genes are TRBV6-5 and TRBJ2-1; 9 bases fit TRBD2. V lost 8 bases, J lost 7 bases, and 6 bases stayed unmatched. Looked up from germline, CDR1 is MNHEY and CDR2 is SVGAGI. The CDR3 contains 13 residues. The CDR3 is CASEGLAGNEQFF. The CDR3 DNA sequence: TGTGCCAGCGAGGGACTAGCTGGAAATGAGCAGTTCTTC.

The gene calls are TRBV28 and TRBJ1-5; 7 bases are shared with TRBD1. This CDR3 is built from 15 residues. Trimming cost V 7 bases and J 3 bases; bases outside gene matches: 9. Germline V CDR1 and CDR2: MDHEN, SYDVKM. The CDR3 DNA reads as TGTGCCAGCAACACCAGGGGGGCCATCAATCAGCCCCAGCATTTT. This codes for CASNTRGAINQPQHF.

The chain couples TRBV9 to TRBJ1-4; 7 nucleotides agree with TRBD1. Germline V gene lookup returns CDR1 SGDLS and CDR2 YYNGEE. The junction had 9 bases not matched to a gene; V was cut back by 0 bases and J by 4 bases. This CDR3 has 17 residues. The CDR3, as DNA: TGTGCCAGCAGCGTAGCTGGAGGGGGCGGAGGTAATGAAAAACTGTTTTTT. This translates into CASSVAGGGGGNEKLFF.

In its sample, this clone was seen a few times. The chain is built from TRBV5-1 and TRBJ2-7; 15 bases map to TRBD2. Trimming removed 4 bases from V and 9 bases from J; junction bases left unmatched: 5. This CDR3 comprises 14 residues. Per the germline V gene, CDR1 is SGHRS and CDR2 is YFSETQ. CDR3 sequence (DNA): TGCGCCAGCAGCGAGGGACTAGCGGGAGGTTGGCAGTACTTC. It specifies CASSEGLAGGWQYF.

As regards this clone: The junction departs from germline at one end; a sequencing error may be responsible. The genes are TRBV3-1 (or the pseudogene TRBV3-2) and TRBJ2-5; 9 bases match TRBD2. Germline V gene sequence: CDR1 LGHDT, CDR2 YNNKEL (reference sequence). CDR3 size: 14 residues. The CDR3 DNA sequence: TGTGCCAGCAGCCAAGCCGAGCTAGCGGGGAGGAGGGACTTC. Translated, it gives CASSQAELAGRRDF.

The CDR3 DNA reads TGCGCCAGCAGCACGGCCGGGACAGGGGCAAATGAAAAACTGTTTTTT. It yields the protein CASSTAGTGANEKLFF. The chain couples TRBV5-1 to TRBJ1-4; 10 nucleotides match TRBD1. The junction had 8 bases not matched to a gene; V was cut back by 4 bases and J by 5 bases. Looked up from germline, CDR1 is SGHRS and CDR2 is YFSETQ. The CDR3 spans 16 residues.

J is TRBJ1-3 and V is TRBV30; D is possibly TRBD1 (5 bases). CDR3 length: 15 residues. The V end was cut by 2 bases, the J end by 0 bases, with 11 bases between. Germline V lookup: CDR1 GTSNPN, CDR2 SVGIG (reference sequence). This CDR3 reads CAWSRGKSSGNTIYF. In DNA form, the CDR3 reads TGTGCCTGGAGTCGGGGGAAGAGCTCTGGAAACACCATATATTTT. Looking up the rest from reference TRBV30 and TRBJ1-3 gives the full variable domain: SQTIHQWPATLVQPVGSPLSLECTVEGTSNPNLYWYRQAAGRGLQLLFYSVGIGQISSEVPQNLSASRPQDRQFILSSKKLLLSDSGFYLCAWSRGKSSGNTIYFGEGSWLTVV.

The sample holds one count of this clone. This chain links TRBV30 with TRBJ2-3; D might be TRBD2 (5 bases). The CDR3 runs to 14 residues. CDR1 is GTSNPN, CDR2 SVGIG, per germline (reference sequence). The germline V and J ends were trimmed by 5 bases and 1 base, with 13 bases remaining between them. The CDR3 loop is CAWRISERTDTQYF. The CDR3 nucleotides read TGTGCCTGGCGGATTAGCGAGCGCACAGATACGCAGTATTTT.

This clone was observed a single time. This chain connects TRBV29-1 to TRBJ1-1; 7 nucleotides line up with TRBD1. Germline CDR1 and CDR2: SQVTM and ANQGSEA. The CDR3 covers 13 residues. Trimming cost V 4 bases and J 0 bases; bases outside gene matches: 2. CDR3 sequence reads: CSVGQGVNTEAFF. CDR3 in DNA: TGCAGCGTTGGGCAGGGGGTGAACACTGAAGCTTTCTTT.

The chain recombines TRBV5-6 with TRBJ1-4; 7 bases are a match to TRBD1. Germline V gene sequence: CDR1 SGHDT, CDR2 YYEEEE. Losses at the gene ends were 5 bases for V and 6 bases for J; bases not matched to a gene: 4. This CDR3 contains 13 residues. This CDR3 is CASRLRGDEKLFF. In DNA, the CDR3 is TGTGCCAGCAGGCTCAGGGGGGATGAAAAACTGTTTTTT.

V is TRBV6-6 and J is TRBJ2-3, with D possibly TRBD2 on 5 matching bases. The V gene lost 0 bases and the J gene lost 0 bases, with 10 bases spanning the gap. Per germline, CDR1 MNHNY and CDR2 SVGAGI (reference sequence). The CDR3 runs 16 residues. The CDR3 DNA sequence: TGTGCCAGCAGTTACTCGAAAGCGGCTAGCACAGATACGCAGTATTTT. Its translation is CASSYSKAASTDTQYF.

The genes are TRBV4-2 and TRBJ2-3, with TRBD2 identical over 7 bases. Trimming cost V 2 bases and J 3 bases; bases outside gene matches: 8. Germline V gene data show CDR1 as LGHNA and CDR2 as YNFKEQ. The CDR3 has 16 amino acids. DNA of the CDR3: TGTGCCAGCAGCCAATCGAGCGGGATCGGGACAGATACGCAGTATTTT. The encoded protein is CASSQSSGIGTDTQYF.

This clone has a handful of counts. The chain carries TRBV6-5 and TRBJ1-1; D not certain. The CDR3 has 15 residues. Trimming stripped 0 bases from V and 1 base from J, with 9 bases between. Germline CDR1 reads MNHEY; CDR2 reads SVGAGI. The CDR3 nucleotides are TGTGCCAGCAGTTACTCAGTTTATAGGAACACTGAAGCTTTCTTT. It specifies CASSYSVYRNTEAFF.

The chain is built from TRBV28 and TRBJ1-2, with TRBD1 as a possible D gene (6 bases). V was shortened by 5 bases and J by 2 bases, with 6 bases between the two germline ends. CDR1 MDHEN and CDR2 SYDVKM come from the germline V gene. The CDR3 spans 12 residues. The DNA of the CDR3 is TGTGCCAGCAGTGGACAGAACTATGGCTACACCTTC. It codes for CASSGQNYGYTF.

The rearrangement joins TRBV5-1 to TRBJ1-1; D is ambiguous. The germline CDR1 and CDR2 sequences are SGHRS and YFSETQ. V was trimmed by 7 bases and J by 1 base, leaving 11 bases between them. The CDR3 contains 13 residues. CDR3 in amino acids: CASLGLTNTEAFF. In DNA, the CDR3 is TGCGCCAGCCTTGGACTGACGAACACTGAAGCTTTCTTT.

The chain uses TRBV14 and TRBJ2-1; 8 positions match TRBD2. In germline, CDR1 is SGHDN, CDR2 FVKESK. After removal of 1 base from V and 3 bases from J, the junction contained 5 bases not matched to a gene. CDR3 length: 16 amino acids. CDR3 amino acids: CASSQGGLAGYNEQFF. For the CDR3, the DNA is TGTGCCAGCAGCCAAGGGGGCCTAGCGGGCTACAATGAGCAGTTCTTC.

The sample holds one count of this clone. The J gene is TRBJ2-7, the V gene TRBV5-1; D remains unclear. The CDR3 loop spans 12 amino acids. Germline V gene lookup returns CDR1 SGHRS and CDR2 YFSETQ. V lost 4 bases to trimming and J lost 3 bases, with 8 bases between them. CDR3 sequence reads: CASSTSGYEQYF. The CDR3 DNA reads as TGCGCCAGCAGCACGTCCGGCTACGAGCAGTACTTC.